This T cell receptor beta chain came from a study of blood T cell repertoires in COVID-19. Across the whole study: Material from acute and convalescent COVID-19 was sourced from the United States, Italy and Spain. T cells, B-cell-depleted T cells, or PBMCs supplied cDNA or gDNA.

How the authors handled the data: Amplification from reference gene primers served as the basis for estimated nucleated cell counts. Sequenced by immunoSEQ multiplex PCR; TCRdb stores in-frame clones only, minus some. The V and J calls and clone size are taken from that table; D and trimming were inferred from the DNA. This table has roughly 140,000 clones, 84% appearing once. V lost 3 bases to trimming and J lost 0 bases; unmatched junction nucleotides: 4. The CDR3 totals 17 residues. CDR1 SGHNT and CDR2 YENEEA come from the germline V gene. The TCR comes from a human donor in a cohort sampled during active COVID-19. V is TRBV11-3 and J is TRBJ2-3; 12 bases align to TRBD2. Material for sequencing was peripheral blood. CDR3 sequence: CASSFRLAGASTDTQYF. The CDR3 DNA reads TGTGCCAGCAGCTTCCGACTAGCGGGGGCGAGCACAGATACGCAGTATTTT.